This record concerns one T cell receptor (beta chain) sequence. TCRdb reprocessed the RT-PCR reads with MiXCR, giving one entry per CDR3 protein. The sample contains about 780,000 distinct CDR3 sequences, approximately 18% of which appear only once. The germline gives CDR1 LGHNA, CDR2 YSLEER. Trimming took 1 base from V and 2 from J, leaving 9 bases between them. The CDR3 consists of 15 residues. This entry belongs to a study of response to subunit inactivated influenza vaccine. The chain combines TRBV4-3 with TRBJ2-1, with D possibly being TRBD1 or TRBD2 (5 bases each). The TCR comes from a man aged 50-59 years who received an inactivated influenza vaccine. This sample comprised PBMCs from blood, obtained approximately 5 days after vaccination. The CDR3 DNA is TGCGCCAGCAGCCAAGGGGACGGAACCTACAATGAGCAGTTCTTC. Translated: CASSQGDGTYNEQFF.